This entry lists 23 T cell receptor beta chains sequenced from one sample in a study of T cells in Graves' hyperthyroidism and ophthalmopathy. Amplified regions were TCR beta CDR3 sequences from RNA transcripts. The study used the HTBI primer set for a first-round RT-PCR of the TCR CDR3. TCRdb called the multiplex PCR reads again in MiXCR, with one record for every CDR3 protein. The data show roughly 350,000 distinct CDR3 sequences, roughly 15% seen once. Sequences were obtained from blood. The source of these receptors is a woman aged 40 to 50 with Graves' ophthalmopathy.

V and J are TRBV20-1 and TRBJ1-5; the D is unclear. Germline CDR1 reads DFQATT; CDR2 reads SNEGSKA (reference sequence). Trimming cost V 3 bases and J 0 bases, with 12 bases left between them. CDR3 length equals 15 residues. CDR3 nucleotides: TGCAGTGCTAGTATGGTTGACTATAGCAATCAGCCCCAGCATTTT. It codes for CSASMVDYSNQPQHF.

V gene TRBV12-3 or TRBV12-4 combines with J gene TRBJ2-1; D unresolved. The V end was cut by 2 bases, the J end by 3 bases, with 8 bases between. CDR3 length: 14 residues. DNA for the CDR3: TGTGCCAGCAGTTTAAGGGCGGACTACAATGAGCAGTTCTTC. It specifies CASSLRADYNEQFF.

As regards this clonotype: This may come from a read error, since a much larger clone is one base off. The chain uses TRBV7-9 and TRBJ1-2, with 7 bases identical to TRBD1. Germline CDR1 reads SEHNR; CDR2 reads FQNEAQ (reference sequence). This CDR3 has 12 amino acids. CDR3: CASSLTGKSYIF. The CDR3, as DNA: TGTGCCAGCAGCTTGACAGGGAAAAGCTACATCTTC.

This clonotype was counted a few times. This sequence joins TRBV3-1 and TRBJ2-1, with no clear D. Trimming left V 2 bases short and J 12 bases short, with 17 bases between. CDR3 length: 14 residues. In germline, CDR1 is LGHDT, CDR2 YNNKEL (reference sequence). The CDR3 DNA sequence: TGTGCCAGCAGCCAACAAGGGTACGAGATGGGGCAGTTCTTC. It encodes CASSQQGYEMGQFF.

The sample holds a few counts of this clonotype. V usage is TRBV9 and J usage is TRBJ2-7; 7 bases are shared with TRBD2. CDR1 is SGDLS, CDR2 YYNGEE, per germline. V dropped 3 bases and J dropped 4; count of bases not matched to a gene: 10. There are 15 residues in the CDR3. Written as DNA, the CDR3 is TGTGCCAGCAGCGCCCACCCGGGAGCGGGGTACGAGCAGTACTTC. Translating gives CASSAHPGAGYEQYF. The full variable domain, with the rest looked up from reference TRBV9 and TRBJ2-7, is DSGVTQTPKHLITATGQRVTLRCSPRSGDLSVYWYQQSLDQGLQFLIQYYNGEERAKGNILERFSAQQFPDLHSELNLSSLELGDSALYFCASSAHPGAGYEQYFGPGTRLTVT.

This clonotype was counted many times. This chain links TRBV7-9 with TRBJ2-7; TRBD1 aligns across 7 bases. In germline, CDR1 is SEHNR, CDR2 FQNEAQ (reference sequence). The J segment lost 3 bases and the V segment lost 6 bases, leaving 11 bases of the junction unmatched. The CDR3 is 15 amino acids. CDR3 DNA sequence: TGTGCCAGCAGACACGACCGGGACAGAGTCTACGAGCAGTACTTC. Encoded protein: CASRHDRDRVYEQYF.

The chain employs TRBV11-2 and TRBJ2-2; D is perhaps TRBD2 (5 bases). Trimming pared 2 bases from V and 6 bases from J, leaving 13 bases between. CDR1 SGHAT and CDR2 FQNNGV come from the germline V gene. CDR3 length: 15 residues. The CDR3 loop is CASSLISVGAGELFF. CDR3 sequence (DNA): TGTGCCAGCAGCTTAATTAGCGTGGGTGCCGGGGAGCTGTTTTTT. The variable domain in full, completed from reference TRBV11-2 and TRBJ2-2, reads EAGVAQSPRYKIIEKRQSVAFWCNPISGHATLYWYQQILGQGPKLLIQFQNNGVVDDSQLPKDRFSAERLKGVDSTLKIQPAKLEDSAVYLCASSLISVGAGELFFGEGSRLTVL.

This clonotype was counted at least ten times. CDR3 protein: CASSLGGQGAQTQYF. CDR3 coding DNA: TGTGCCAGCAGTCTGGGGGGACAGGGGGCACAGACGCAGTATTTT. This chain joins TRBV6-1 and TRBJ2-3, with 12 bases aligning to TRBD1. Per germline, CDR1 MNHNS and CDR2 SASEGT. The V and J ends lost 5 bases and 9 bases, in that order; junction bases with no gene match: 9. CDR3 size: 15 residues.

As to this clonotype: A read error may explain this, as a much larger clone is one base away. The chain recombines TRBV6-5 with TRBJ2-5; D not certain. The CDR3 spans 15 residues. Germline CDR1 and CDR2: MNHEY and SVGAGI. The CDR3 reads CAGSYSRTIQETQCF. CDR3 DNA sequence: TGTGCCGGCAGTTACTCTCGGACCATCCAAGAGACCCAGTGCTTC.

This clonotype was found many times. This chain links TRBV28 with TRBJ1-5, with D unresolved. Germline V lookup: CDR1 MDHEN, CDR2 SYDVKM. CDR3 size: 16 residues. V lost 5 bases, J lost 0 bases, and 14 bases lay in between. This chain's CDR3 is CASSPPAGYSNQPQHF. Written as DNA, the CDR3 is TGTGCCAGCAGTCCCCCGGCCGGTTATAGCAATCAGCCCCAGCATTTT.

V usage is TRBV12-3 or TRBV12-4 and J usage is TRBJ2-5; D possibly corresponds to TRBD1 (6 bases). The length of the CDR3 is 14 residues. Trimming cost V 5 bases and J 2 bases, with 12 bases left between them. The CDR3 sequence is CASSHDGQQETQYF. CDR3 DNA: TGTGCCAGCAGTCACGATGGACAGCAAGAGACCCAGTACTTC.

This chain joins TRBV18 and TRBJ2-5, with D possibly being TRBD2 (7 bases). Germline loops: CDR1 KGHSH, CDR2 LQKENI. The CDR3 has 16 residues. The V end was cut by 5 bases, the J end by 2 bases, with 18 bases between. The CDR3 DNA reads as TGTGCCAGCTCATCGCGTTACGAGGGGGGGCAAGAGACCCAGTACTTC. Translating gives CASSSRYEGGQETQYF.

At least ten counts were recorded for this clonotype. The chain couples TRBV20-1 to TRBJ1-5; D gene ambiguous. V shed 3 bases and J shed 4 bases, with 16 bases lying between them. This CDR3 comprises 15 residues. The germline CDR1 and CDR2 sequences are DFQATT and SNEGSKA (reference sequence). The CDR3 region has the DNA TGCAGTGCTAGTTCGCCGAAACATGGAAATCAGCCCCAGCATTTT. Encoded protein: CSASSPKHGNQPQHF.

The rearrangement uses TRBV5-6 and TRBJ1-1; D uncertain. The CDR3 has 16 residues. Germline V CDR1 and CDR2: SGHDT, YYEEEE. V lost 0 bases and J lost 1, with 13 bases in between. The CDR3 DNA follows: TGTGCCAGCAGCTTGGGGTTCTCGGGATGGAACACTGAAGCTTTCTTT. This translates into CASSLGFSGWNTEAFF.

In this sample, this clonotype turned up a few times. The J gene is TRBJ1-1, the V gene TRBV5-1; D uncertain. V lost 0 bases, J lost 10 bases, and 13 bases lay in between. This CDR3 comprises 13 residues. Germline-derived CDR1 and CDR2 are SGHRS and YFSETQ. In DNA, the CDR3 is TGCGCCAGCAGCTTGGCCTCAAGGAGTGGAGCTTTCTTT. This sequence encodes CASSLASRSGAFF.

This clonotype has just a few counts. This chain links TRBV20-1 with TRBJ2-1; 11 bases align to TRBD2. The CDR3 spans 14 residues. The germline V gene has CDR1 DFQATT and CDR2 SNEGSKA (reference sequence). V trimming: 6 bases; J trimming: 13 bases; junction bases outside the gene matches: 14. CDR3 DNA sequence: TGCAGTGCCAGCCCGCTGACTAGCGGGAAATTACAGTTCTTC. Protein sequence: CSASPLTSGKLQFF.

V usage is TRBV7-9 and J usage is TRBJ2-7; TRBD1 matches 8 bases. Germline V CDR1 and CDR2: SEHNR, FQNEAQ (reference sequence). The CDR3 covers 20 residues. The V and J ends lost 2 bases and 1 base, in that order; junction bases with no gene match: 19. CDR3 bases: TGTGCCAGCAGCTTATATACCCTTAGGCCCGGCCGGGACAGGTCCTACGAGCAGTACTTC. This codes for CASSLYTLRPGRDRSYEQYF.

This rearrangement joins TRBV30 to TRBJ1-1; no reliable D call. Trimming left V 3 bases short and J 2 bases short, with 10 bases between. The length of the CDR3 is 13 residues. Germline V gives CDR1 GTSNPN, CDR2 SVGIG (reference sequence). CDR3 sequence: CAWRRVENTEAFF. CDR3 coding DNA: TGTGCCTGGAGGAGGGTAGAAAACACTGAAGCTTTCTTT.

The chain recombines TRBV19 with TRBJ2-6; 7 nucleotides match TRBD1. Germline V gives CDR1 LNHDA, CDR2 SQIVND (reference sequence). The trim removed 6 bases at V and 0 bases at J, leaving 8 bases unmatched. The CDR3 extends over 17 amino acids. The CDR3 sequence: CASSPRDSLSGANVLTF. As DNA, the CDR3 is TGTGCCAGTAGCCCCCGGGACAGTCTCTCTGGGGCCAACGTCCTGACTTTC. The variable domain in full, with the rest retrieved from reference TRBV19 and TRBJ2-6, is DGGITQSPKYLFRKEGQNVTLSCEQNLNHDAMYWYRQDPGQGLRLIYYSQIVNDFQKGDIAEGYSVSREKKESFPLTVTSAQKNPTAFYLCASSPRDSLSGANVLTFGAGSRLTVL.

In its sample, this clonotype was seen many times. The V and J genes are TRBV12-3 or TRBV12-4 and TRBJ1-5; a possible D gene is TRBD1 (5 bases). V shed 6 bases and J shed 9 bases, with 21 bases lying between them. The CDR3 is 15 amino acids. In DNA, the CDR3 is TGTGCCAGCAGGCACCGGGACCTAGGGGATGGGCCCCAGCATTTT. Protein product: CASRHRDLGDGPQHF.

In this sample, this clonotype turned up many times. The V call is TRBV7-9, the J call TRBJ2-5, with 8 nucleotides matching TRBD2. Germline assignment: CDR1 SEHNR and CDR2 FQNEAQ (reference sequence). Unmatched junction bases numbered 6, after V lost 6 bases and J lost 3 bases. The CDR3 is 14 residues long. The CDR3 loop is CASSPSGGKETQYF. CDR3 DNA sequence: TGTGCCAGCAGTCCGAGCGGGGGTAAAGAGACCCAGTACTTC.

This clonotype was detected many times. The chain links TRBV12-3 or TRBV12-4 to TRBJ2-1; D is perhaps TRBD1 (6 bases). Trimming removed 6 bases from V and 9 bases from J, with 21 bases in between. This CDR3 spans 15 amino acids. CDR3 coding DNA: TGTGCCAGCAGGGGTCCGGGACACTCTAGGGGTGAGCAGTTCTTC. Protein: CASRGPGHSRGEQFF.

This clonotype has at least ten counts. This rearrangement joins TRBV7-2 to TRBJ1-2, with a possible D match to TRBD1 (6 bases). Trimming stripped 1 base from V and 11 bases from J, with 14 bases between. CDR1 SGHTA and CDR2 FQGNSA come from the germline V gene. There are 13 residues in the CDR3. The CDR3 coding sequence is TGTGCCAGCAGCTTAGTCAGCGGGGGCCAATACACCTTC. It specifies CASSLVSGGQYTF.